These T cell receptor beta chains were read from a single sample in a study of CD8 T cells in Susac syndrome. MiXCR, applied by TCRdb to the immunoSEQ multiplex PCR reads, yields one record per CDR3 protein. The table records some 130,000 distinct CDR3 sequences, roughly 94% of them present only once. Input material: CD8+ T cells from PBMCs. These receptors were obtained from a human donor with Susac syndrome. The CDR3 runs from the conserved cysteine through the conserved F or W. D genes are given only for firm matches. The size entry is marked missing in some rows and otherwise reads once, few, many or a size class.

d_gene	v_gene	abundance	j_gene	CDR3nt	CDR3aa
.	TRBV9	.	TRBJ2-1	TGTGCCAGCAGCGGGACCAGCTCCTACAATGAGCAGTTCTTC	CASSGTSSYNEQFF
.	TRBV30	.	TRBJ1-3	TGTGCCTGGAGTGGGCCGGGGGCCACGGGAAACACCATATATTTT	CAWSGPGATGNTIYF
.	TRBV20-1	.	TRBJ1-2	TGCAGTGCTATGTTCGGCTACACCTTC	CSAMFGYTF
TRBD1	TRBV27	.	TRBJ2-3	TGTGCCAGCAGTTTTGGTTCACAGGGGTTTGCGGCAGATACGCAGTATTTT	CASSFGSQGFAADTQYF
TRBD2	TRBV4-1	.	TRBJ2-3	TGCGCCAGCAGCCAAGATTACGTGAGCGGGGGTAACACAGATACGCAGTATTTT	CASSQDYVSGGNTDTQYF
.	TRBV4-1	.	TRBJ1-2	TGCGCCAGCAGCCAAGTTGTCACGGGATATGGCTACACCTTC	CASSQVVTGYGYTF
TRBD2	TRBV10-2	.	TRBJ2-1	TGCGCCAGCACACAGTTGGCGGGAGGCGACAATGAGCAGTTCTTC	CASTQLAGGDNEQFF
TRBD1	TRBV9	.	TRBJ2-7	TGTGCCAGCAGCGTCGACACCGGGACAGGCTACGAGCAGTACTTC	CASSVDTGTGYEQYF
.	TRBV12-5	.	TRBJ2-1	TGTGCTAGTGGTTTCGGCGTGGAACGATCCTACAATGAGCAGTTCTTC	CASGFGVERSYNEQFF
TRBD2	TRBV14	.	TRBJ2-2	TGTGCCACTATTGGGACTAGCGGGGAGCTGTTTTTT	CATIGTSGELFF
TRBD2	TRBV15	.	TRBJ2-7	TGTGCCACCAGGGAACCCCTAGCGGGAGACGAGCAGTACTTC	CATREPLAGDEQYF
TRBD2	TRBV15	.	TRBJ2-7	TGTGCCACCAGCACTGCGGGAGGGCCTTTTGGCTACGAGCAGTACTTC	CATSTAGGPFGYEQYF
TRBD2	TRBV5-1	.	TRBJ2-5	TGCGCCAGCAGCTCGGAACCGGGACTAGCGACTAAAGAGACCCAGTACTTC	CASSSEPGLATKETQYF
TRBD1	TRBV20-1	.	TRBJ2-7	TGCAGTGCTCCTCCCCGGGACAGGGCTACCTACGAGCAGTACTTC	CSAPPRDRATYEQYF
TRBD2	TRBV2	.	TRBJ2-3	TGTGCCAGCACCCGGGTACCGAAGAGGGCTAGCGGGAAGGGCAGGGCAGATACGCAGTATTTT	CASTRVPKRASGKGRADTQYF
TRBD1	TRBV6-6	.	TRBJ2-3	TGTGCCAGCAGTTACTCGTGGGACAGGGATGAAGATACGCAGTATTTT	CASSYSWDRDEDTQYF
TRBD2	TRBV27	.	TRBJ2-2	TGTGCCAGCAGTCTGGCGGGGGGGGTCACCGGGGAGCTGTTTTTT	CASSLAGGVTGELFF
.	TRBV28	.	TRBJ1-4	TGTGCCAGCAGTTTGGTACAGAACGTGCCGATTAATGAAAAACTGTTTTTT	CASSLVQNVPINEKLFF
.	TRBV24-1	.	TRBJ2-7	TGTGCCACCAGTACCTCGCGGGGTTCCTACGAGCAGTACTTC	CATSTSRGSYEQYF
.	TRBV28	.	TRBJ2-2	TGTGCCAGCAGTGGAACAGGGTCATGGAACACCGGGGAGCTGTTTTTT	CASSGTGSWNTGELFF
.	TRBV29-1	once	TRBJ2-2	TGCAGCGTTCGGGGGTCCGCCGGGGAGCTGTTTTTT	CSVRGSAGELFF
.	TRBV5-4	once	TRBJ1-1	TGTGCCAGCAGCTTGTTGGGCGCTGAAGCTTTCTTT	CASSLLGAEAFF
.	TRBV7-9	.	TRBJ1-4	TGTGCCAGCAAGGATGGGGCAGGGTTCGGTGAAAAACTGTTTTTT	CASKDGAGFGEKLFF
.	TRBV6-4	.	TRBJ2-1	TGTGCCAGCGGCCCTTGGGGGGCCAATGAGCAGTTCTTC	CASGPWGANEQFF
.	TRBV12-3/TRBV12-4	few	TRBJ2-5	TGTGCCAGCAGTTTGTCCGGAGAGACCCAGTACTTC	CASSLSGETQYF
.	TRBV5-4	few	TRBJ1-5	TGTGCCAGCAGCTTGGATGGGCAGCCCCAGCATTTT	CASSLDGQPQHF
.	TRBV19	.	TRBJ1-1	TGTGCCAGTAGTCTCCGGGCACGCGTGGCTGAAGCTTTCTTT	CASSLRARVAEAFF
TRBD2	TRBV20-1	.	TRBJ2-1	TGCAGTGCTAGCAGACTAGCGGGAGCCCCCAGGTACAATGAGCAGTTCTTC	CSASRLAGAPRYNEQFF
TRBD2	TRBV6-1	.	TRBJ2-7	TGTGCCAGCTTCGCCGGGACTAGCCTTGGAGGCTACGAGCAGTACTTC	CASFAGTSLGGYEQYF
.	TRBV9	.	TRBJ2-7	TGTGCCAGCAGCCCTTTCTCAGACTACGAGCAGTACTTC	CASSPFSDYEQYF
TRBD1	TRBV7-9	.	TRBJ2-1	TGTGCCAGCAGCTTAGTCAACAGGGGGCAGGATGAGCAGTTCTTC	CASSLVNRGQDEQFF
TRBD2	TRBV19	.	TRBJ2-7	TGTGCCAGTAGTATAGCACTAGCGGGCTACGAGCAGTACTTC	CASSIALAGYEQYF
.	TRBV14	.	TRBJ1-2	TGTGCCAGCAGCCGACAGGCCCTGGGGGTGAACACCTTC	CASSRQALGVNTF
.	TRBV20-1	.	TRBJ2-5	TGCAGTGCTAGAGGATCGGTTCGGCCCCAAGAGACCCAGTACTTC	CSARGSVRPQETQYF
.	TRBV29-1	.	TRBJ2-3	TGCAGCGTTGAACAGGGTTCAGTCGCAGATACGCAGTATTTT	CSVEQGSVADTQYF
.	TRBV6-5	once	TRBJ1-2	TGTGCCAGCAGTCAGGACAGAGGCTATGGCTACACCTTC	CASSQDRGYGYTF
.	TRBV13	once	TRBJ2-2	TGTGCCAGCAGCTTAAATGGCGGGGAGCTGTTTTTT	CASSLNGGELFF
TRBD1	TRBV2	.	TRBJ2-7	TGTGCCAGCAGTGATGGACAGGGCCACTTC	CASSDGQGHF
TRBD1	TRBV4-1	.	TRBJ2-1	TGCGCCAGCAGCCAAGAGGGACAGGGGCTGGGTGAGCAGTTCTTC	CASSQEGQGLGEQFF
.	TRBV7-9	.	TRBJ1-1	TGTGCCAGCAACTCCTTCCAGAGTGCGGGAACTGAAGCTTTCTTT	CASNSFQSAGTEAFF
.	TRBV5-1	.	TRBJ2-1	TGCGCCAGCAGCTTGGCACTAGCCCAACTTGAGCAGTTCTTC	CASSLALAQLEQFF
.	TRBV6-4	.	TRBJ1-1	TGTGCCAGCATCCCTCAGCGGGGACCGAACACTGAAGCTTTCTTT	CASIPQRGPNTEAFF
.	TRBV30	.	TRBJ1-1	TGTGCCTGGAGTGTACGATGGGGGGGCGCGGGGAACACTGAAGCTTTCTTT	CAWSVRWGGAGNTEAFF
.	TRBV18	.	TRBJ1-5	TGTGCCAGCTCACCAGGGGCCCTAACCAATCAGCCCCAGCATTTT	CASSPGALTNQPQHF
.	TRBV9	.	TRBJ1-2	TGTGCCAGCTTAGGAGGCCAACCCTATGGCTACACCTTC	CASLGGQPYGYTF
.	TRBV24-1	.	TRBJ2-5	TGTGCCACCAGTGATTTGACGGACTACCAAGAGACCCAGTACTTC	CATSDLTDYQETQYF
.	TRBV5-4	.	TRBJ1-1	TGTGCCAGCAGCTTCGCGGCAGGGTCGAACACTGAAGCTTTCTTT	CASSFAAGSNTEAFF
.	TRBV2	.	TRBJ2-7	TGTGCCAGCAGTGACCCGACAGGAACGGACTACGAGCAGTACTTC	CASSDPTGTDYEQYF
TRBD2	TRBV11-2	.	TRBJ2-7	TGTGCCAGCAGCTTACGGGGACTAGCGGGAGTGTCGTACGAGCAGTACTTC	CASSLRGLAGVSYEQYF
.	TRBV12-3/TRBV12-4	.	TRBJ2-7	TGTGCCAGCAGTTCCGGGCGCTTCTACGAGCAGTACTTC	CASSSGRFYEQYF
TRBD1	TRBV7-9	.	TRBJ1-1	TGTGCCAGCAGCCGAGGACAGGGCGACGCTGAAGCTTTCTTT	CASSRGQGDAEAFF
.	TRBV15	.	TRBJ2-3	TGTGCCATCCAGACAGGGGAGGGCCCAGATACGCAGTATTTT	CAIQTGEGPDTQYF
.	TRBV30	.	TRBJ2-1	TGTGCCTGGATAGGCGGTACATCCTACAATGAGCAGTTCTTC	CAWIGGTSYNEQFF